The rows below give T cell receptor beta chains drawn from one sample of a study of alternative splicing in chronic myeloid leukemia remission. Reprocessing the bulk RNA-seq reads, TCRdb reports a single entry for every CDR3 protein and omits DNA. The sample carries about 300 distinct CDR3 sequences, almost 99% recorded once. The sample in question was PBMCs or total blood leukocytes (not recorded which), obtained during remission. The receptors shown here come from an adult with chronic myeloid leukemia. Each CDR3 is given with its conserved first and last residue. Fields, in order: J gene, V gene, CDR3 length, clone size, CDR3 protein. Rows may omit the clone size; those that give it use once, few, many or a size class.

>TRBJ2-1|TRBV6-2/TRBV6-3|15|-
CASSYSLAGGIEQFF
>TRBJ2-1|TRBV5-1|17|-
CASSFEGLADFYNAQFF
>TRBJ2-7|TRBV29-1|15|-
CSVEGLGSVPSEQYF
>TRBJ2-1|TRBV29-1|13|-
CSARGLAPDEQFF
>TRBJ2-3|TRBV18|15|-
CASSPRTSSTDTQYF
>TRBJ1-5|TRBV7-2|15|once
CASSSRTGRGQPQHF
>TRBJ1-6|TRBV20-1|15|-
CSARDRGLANSPLHF